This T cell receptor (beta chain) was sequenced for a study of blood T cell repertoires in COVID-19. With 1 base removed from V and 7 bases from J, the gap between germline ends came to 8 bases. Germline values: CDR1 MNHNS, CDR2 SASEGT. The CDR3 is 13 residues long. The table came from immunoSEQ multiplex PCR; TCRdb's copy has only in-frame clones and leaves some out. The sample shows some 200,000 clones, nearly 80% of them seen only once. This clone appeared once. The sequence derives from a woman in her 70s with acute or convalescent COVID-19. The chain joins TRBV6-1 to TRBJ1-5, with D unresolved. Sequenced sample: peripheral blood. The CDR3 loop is CASSEVGEQPQHF. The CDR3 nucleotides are TGTGCCAGCAGTGAAGTCGGGGAGCAGCCCCAGCATTTT.